This TCR beta chain emerged from a study of T cell responses to AZD1222 COVID-19 vaccine. Study-wide context: Second-dose schedules of about 4 or about 12 weeks were combined.

The repertoire was sequenced with immunoSEQ multiplex PCR; TCRdb's copy has only in-frame clones and lacks some. Of about 140,000 clones listed, 90% were seen once; the top ten hold about 3.5%. The study's findings and limits: Recipients of two AZD1222 doses showed rising Spike-specific TCR breadth and depth. Clonal diversity was possibly underestimated; the donors were predominantly white British and more often female.

About this clone: Its specificity is unknown.

The sequence was collected from an adult in good health. Sequences were derived from peripheral blood, sampled on day 0 of AZD1222 vaccination.

CDR3 sequence (DNA): TGTGCCAGCTCATTGTCTAGGAACACAGATACGCAGTATTTT. Translation gives CASSLSRNTDTQYF. The chain uses TRBV18 and TRBJ2-3; D remains unclear. The CDR3 loop spans 14 amino acids. Between the trimmed V and J ends, which lost 5 bases and 2 bases, there was a span of 11 bases. CDR1 is KGHSH, CDR2 LQKENI, per germline. Drawing the rest from reference TRBV18 and TRBJ2-3, the complete variable domain is NAGVMQNPRHLVRRRGQEARLRCSPMKGHSHVYWYRQLPEEGLKFMVYLQKENIIDESGMPKERFSAEFPKEGPSILRIQQVVRGDSAAYFCASSLSRNTDTQYFGPGTRLTVL.